What follows are 3 T cell receptor beta chains derived from one specimen sequenced in a study of post-analysis software for immune sequencing data. The study, taken as a whole, reports: About five TRBV segments were more frequent in patients than controls; TRBV5-6, TRBV5-1 and TRBV20-1 belonged to this group.

Unique molecular identifiers were built into the TCR beta cDNA libraries. MiXCR, applied by TCRdb to the PCR reads, yields one record per CDR3 protein. The sample has under 900,000 distinct CDR3 sequences; roughly 50% are singletons. No antigen has been assigned to these receptors. Material: blood. These receptors were obtained from a girl aged 10-17 years with multiple sclerosis.

This clonotype has just a few counts. V is TRBV20-1 and J is TRBJ2-5, with a tentative D call TRBD2 (6 bases). CDR3 size: 13 residues. Trimming cost V 8 bases and J 5 bases, with 18 bases left between them. The germline V gene encodes CDR1 DFQATT and CDR2 SNEGSKA (reference sequence). This CDR3 reads CSTRAGKTETQYF. Written as DNA, the CDR3 is TGCAGTACTCGGGCGGGAAAGACGGAGACCCAGTACTTC.

The chain has TRBV9 and TRBJ2-4, with 8 bases lining up with TRBD2. The junction had 4 bases not matched to a gene; V was cut back by 3 bases and J by 8 bases. CDR1 and CDR2 from the germline V gene are SGDLS and YYNGEE. CDR3 size: 13 residues. CDR3 loop: CASSGAGGDIQYF. DNA for the CDR3: TGTGCCAGCAGCGGTGCCGGGGGGGACATTCAGTACTTC.

Comment on this clonotype: A much more abundant neighbour one base away suggests this may be a read error. The chain links TRBV14 to TRBJ2-7, with D perhaps matching TRBD1 or TRBD2 (5 bases each). The germline CDR1 and CDR2 sequences are SGHDN and FVKESK. The CDR3 length is 13 residues. Trimming pared 3 bases from V and 2 bases from J, leaving 8 bases between. CDR3 in DNA: TGTGCCAGCAGCCAGGTGGGGGCCTACGAGCAGTACTTC. This codes for CASSQVGAYEQYF. The variable domain in full, with the rest retrieved from reference TRBV14 and TRBJ2-7, is EAGVTQFPSHSVIEKGQTVTLRCDPISGHDNLYWYRRVMGKEIKFLLHFVKESKQDESGMPNNRFLAERTGGTYSTLKVQPAELEDSGVYFCASSQVGAYEQYFGPGTRLTVT.